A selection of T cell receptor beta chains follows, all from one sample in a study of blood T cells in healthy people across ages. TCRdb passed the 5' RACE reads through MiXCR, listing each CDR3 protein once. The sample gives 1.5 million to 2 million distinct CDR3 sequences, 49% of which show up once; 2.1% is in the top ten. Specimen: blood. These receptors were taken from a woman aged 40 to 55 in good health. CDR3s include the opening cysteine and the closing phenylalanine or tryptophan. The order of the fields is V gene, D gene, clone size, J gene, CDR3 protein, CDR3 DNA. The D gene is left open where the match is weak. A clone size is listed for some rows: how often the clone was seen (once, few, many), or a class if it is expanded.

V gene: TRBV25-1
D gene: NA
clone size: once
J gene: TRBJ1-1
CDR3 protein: CASTGVGATEAFF
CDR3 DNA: TGTGCCAGCACGGGGGTGGGGGCCACTGAAGCTTTCTTT

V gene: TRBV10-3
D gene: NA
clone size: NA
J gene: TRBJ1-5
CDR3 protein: CAISESRDTAGDQPQHF
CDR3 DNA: TGTGCCATCAGTGAATCCCGGGACACTGCCGGAGATCAGCCCCAGCATTTT

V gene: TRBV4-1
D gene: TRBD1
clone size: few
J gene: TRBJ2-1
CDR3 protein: CASSQAGTGLFF
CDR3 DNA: TGCGCCAGCAGCCAAGCCGGGACAGGTCTGTTCTTC

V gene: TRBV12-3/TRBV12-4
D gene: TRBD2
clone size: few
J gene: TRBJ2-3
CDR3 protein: CASSDGLAGRNTQYF
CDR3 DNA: TGTGCCAGCAGTGATGGACTAGCGGGACGAAATACGCAGTATTTT

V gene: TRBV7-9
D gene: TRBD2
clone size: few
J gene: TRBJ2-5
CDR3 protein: CASSLSGTTGETQYF
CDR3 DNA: TGTGCCAGCAGCTTGTCCGGGACTACCGGGGAGACCCAGTACTTC

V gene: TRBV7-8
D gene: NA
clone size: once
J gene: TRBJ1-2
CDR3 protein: CASSHDPLRGYTF
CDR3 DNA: TGTGCCAGCAGCCACGACCCCTTGAGAGGCTACACCTTC

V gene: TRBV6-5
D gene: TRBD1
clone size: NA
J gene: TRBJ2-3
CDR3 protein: CASNPTGTADTQYF
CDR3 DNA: TGTGCCAGCAACCCGACAGGGACAGCGGATACGCAGTATTTT

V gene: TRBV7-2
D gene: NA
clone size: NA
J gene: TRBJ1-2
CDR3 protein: CASSFLSSLGREYGYTF
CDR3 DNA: TGTGCCAGCAGCTTCCTTTCGTCTCTGGGGAGGGAGTATGGCTACACCTTC

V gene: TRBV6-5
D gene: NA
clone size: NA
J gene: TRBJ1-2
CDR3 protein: CASLSRSPGNGYTF
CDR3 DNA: TGTGCCAGCCTCTCCAGGTCTCCAGGGAATGGCTACACCTTC

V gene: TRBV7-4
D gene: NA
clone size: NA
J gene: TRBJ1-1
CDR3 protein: CASGHIPGTTEAFF
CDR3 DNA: TGTGCCAGCGGCCACATTCCAGGGACCACTGAAGCTTTCTTT

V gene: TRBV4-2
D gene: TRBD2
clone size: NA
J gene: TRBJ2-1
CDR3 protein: CASSQDAASGRAYNEQFF
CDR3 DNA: TGTGCCAGCAGCCAAGATGCGGCTAGCGGGAGGGCCTACAATGAGCAGTTCTTC

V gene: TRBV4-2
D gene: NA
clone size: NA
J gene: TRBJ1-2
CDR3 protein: CASSQEPGTRVSGYTF
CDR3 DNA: TGTGCCAGCAGCCAAGAGCCGGGGACGCGGGTTAGTGGCTACACCTTC

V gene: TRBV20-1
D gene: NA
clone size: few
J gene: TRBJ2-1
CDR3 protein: CSATLFPNEQFF
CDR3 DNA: TGCAGTGCTACTTTGTTCCCCAATGAGCAGTTCTTC

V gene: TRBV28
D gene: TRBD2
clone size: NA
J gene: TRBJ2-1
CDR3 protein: CASSPRGRGGGSQFF
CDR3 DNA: TGTGCCAGCAGTCCGCGGGGACGGGGGGGCGGATCACAGTTCTTC

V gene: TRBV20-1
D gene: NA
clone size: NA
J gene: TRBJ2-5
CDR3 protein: CSASPESETQYF
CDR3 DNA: TGCAGTGCTTCCCCAGAATCGGAGACCCAGTACTTC

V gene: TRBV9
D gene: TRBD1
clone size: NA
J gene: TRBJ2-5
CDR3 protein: CASSPVGQAQETQYF
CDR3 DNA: TGTGCCAGCAGCCCAGTGGGACAGGCTCAAGAGACCCAGTACTTC